The sequence of this TCR beta chain was determined in a study of blood T cell repertoires in COVID-19. Overall study: Collection of acute and convalescent COVID-19 samples took place in the United States, Italy and Spain. PBMCs, B-cell-depleted T cells, or T cells provided the cDNA or gDNA that made up the material.

Study processing details: For nucleated cells, counts were estimated from reference gene primer amplification. TCRdb keeps only in-frame clones here, not all; method: immunoSEQ multiplex PCR. V and J calls plus clone size are reproduced from that table; the DNA served to infer D and trimming. This table has fewer than 400,000 clones, 92% appearing once. V lost 5 bases, J lost 6 bases, and 9 bases stayed unmatched. Germline V gene sequence: CDR1 SGHTA, CDR2 FQGNSA. The CDR3 is made up of 15 amino acids. Cohort 3 recovered donors had two negative PCRs, clearance, or symptom resolution. The source material was PBMCs or T cells enriched from blood (not recorded which). The V call is TRBV7-2, the J call TRBJ1-2, with 10 bases lining up with TRBD1. The origin of this receptor is a woman aged 30 to 39 who had recovered from COVID-19. The CDR3: CASSGRQGAWDGYTF. CDR3 DNA: TGTGCCAGCAGCGGCCGACAGGGGGCGTGGGATGGCTACACCTTC. The entire variable domain, with the rest obtained from reference TRBV7-2 and TRBJ1-2, is as follows: GAGVSQSPSNKVTEKGKDVELRCDPISGHTALYWYRQSLGQGLEFLIYFQGNSAPDKSGLPSDRFSAERTGGSVSTLTIQRTQQEDSAVYLCASSGRQGAWDGYTFGSGTRLTVV.